Reported below is one T cell receptor beta chain. Its antigen remains unknown. Unique molecular identifiers were carried by the TCR beta cDNA libraries. One entry per CDR3 protein results from TCRdb running MiXCR on the PCR reads. The sample lists just over 250,000 distinct CDR3 sequences; 35% to 40% were seen once. This specimen comes from a study of post-analysis software for immune sequencing data. Study-wide points: Four to six TRBV segments were significantly more frequent in patients than in controls. TRBV5-6, TRBV5-1 and TRBV20-1 were among these segments. Samples from a shared batch, those prepared together, strongly co-clustered by F measure.

Germline lookup yields CDR1 SQVTM and CDR2 ANQGSEA. The V end was cut by 5 bases, the J end by 2 bases, with 20 bases between. The CDR3 covers 16 residues. Sequencing was done on a sample of blood. The sequence was collected from a girl aged 5 to 17 with multiple sclerosis. The V gene is TRBV29-1, the J gene TRBJ2-3; tentatively, D is TRBD1 or TRBD2 (6 bases each). CDR3 nucleotide sequence: TGCAGCGTTCTTGGGGACTTGGGGGCGCACACAGATACGCAGTATTTT. Amino acid sequence: CSVLGDLGAHTDTQYF.